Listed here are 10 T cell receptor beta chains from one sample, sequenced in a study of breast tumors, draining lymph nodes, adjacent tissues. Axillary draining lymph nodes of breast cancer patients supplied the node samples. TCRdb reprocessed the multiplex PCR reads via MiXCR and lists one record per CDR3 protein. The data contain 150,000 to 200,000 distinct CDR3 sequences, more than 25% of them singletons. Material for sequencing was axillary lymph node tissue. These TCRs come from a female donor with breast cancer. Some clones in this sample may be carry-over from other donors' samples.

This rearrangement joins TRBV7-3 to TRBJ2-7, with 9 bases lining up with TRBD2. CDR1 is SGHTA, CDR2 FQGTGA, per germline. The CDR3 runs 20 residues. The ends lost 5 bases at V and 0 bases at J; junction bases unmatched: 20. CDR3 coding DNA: TGTGCCAGCAGCCCAGGACTAGCGATAGAGCGGCAGGTTAGCTCCTACGAGCAGTACTTC. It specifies CASSPGLAIERQVSSYEQYF. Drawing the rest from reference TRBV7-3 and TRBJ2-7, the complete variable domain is GAGVSQTPSNKVTEKGKYVELRCDPISGHTALYWYRQSLGQGPEFLIYFQGTGAADDSGLPNDRFFAVRPEGSVSTLKIQRTERGDSAVYLCASSPGLAIERQVSSYEQYFGPGTRLTVT.

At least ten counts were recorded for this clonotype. The CDR3 spells CSARDLGGGSNQPQHF. CDR3 coding DNA: TGCAGTGCTAGAGATCTAGGAGGGGGCAGCAATCAGCCCCAGCATTTT. V gene TRBV20-1 combines with J gene TRBJ1-5; 7 bases align to TRBD1. Germline CDR1 and CDR2: DFQATT and SNEGSKA (reference sequence). V trimming: 0 bases; J trimming: 1 base; junction bases outside the gene matches: 6. The length of the CDR3 is 16 residues.

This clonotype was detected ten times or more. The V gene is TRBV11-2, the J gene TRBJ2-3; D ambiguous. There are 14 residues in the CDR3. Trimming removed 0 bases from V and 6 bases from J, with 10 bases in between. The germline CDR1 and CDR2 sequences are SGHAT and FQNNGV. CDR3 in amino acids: CASSLDVPSDTQYF. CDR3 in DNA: TGTGCCAGCAGCTTAGATGTACCGAGCGATACGCAGTATTTT.

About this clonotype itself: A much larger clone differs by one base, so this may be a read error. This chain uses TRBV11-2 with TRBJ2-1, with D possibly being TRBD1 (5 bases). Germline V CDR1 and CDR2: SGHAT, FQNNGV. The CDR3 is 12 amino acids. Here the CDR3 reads CASSLQGNAQFF. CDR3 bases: TGTGCCAGCAGCTTACAGGGAAATGCGCAGTTCTTC.

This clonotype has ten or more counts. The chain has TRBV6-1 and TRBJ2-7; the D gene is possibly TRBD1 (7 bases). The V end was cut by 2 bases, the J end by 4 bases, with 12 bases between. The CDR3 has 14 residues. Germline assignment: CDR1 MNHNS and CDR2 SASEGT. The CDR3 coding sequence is TGTGCCAGCAGTGAAAACAGGGGAGGATACGAGCAGTACTTC. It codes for CASSENRGGYEQYF.

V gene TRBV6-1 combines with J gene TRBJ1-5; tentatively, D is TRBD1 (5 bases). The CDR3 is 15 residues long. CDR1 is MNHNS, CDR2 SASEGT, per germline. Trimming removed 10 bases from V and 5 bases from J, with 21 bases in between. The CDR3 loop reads CANPAGEGKDQPQHF. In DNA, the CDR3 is TGTGCCAACCCTGCGGGGGAGGGGAAAGATCAGCCCCAGCATTTT.

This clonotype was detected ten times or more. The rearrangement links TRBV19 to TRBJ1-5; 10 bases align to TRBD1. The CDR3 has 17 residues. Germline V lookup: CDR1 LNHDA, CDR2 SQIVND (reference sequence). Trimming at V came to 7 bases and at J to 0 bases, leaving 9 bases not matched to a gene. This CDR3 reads CASNGDRGLFSNQPQHF. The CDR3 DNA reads TGTGCCAGTAACGGGGACAGGGGATTATTTAGCAATCAGCCCCAGCATTTT.

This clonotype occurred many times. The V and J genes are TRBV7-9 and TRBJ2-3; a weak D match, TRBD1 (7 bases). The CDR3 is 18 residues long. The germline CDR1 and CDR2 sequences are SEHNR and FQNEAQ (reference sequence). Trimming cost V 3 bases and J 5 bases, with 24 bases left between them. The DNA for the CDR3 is TGTGCCAGCAGCTTTTGGGCCTGGGCAGGGGGGCTCGTAGATACGCAGTATTTT. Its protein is CASSFWAWAGGLVDTQYF.

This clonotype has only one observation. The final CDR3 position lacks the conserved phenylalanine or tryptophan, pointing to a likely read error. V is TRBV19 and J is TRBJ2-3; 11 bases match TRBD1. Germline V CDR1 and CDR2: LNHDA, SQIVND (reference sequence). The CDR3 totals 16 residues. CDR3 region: CASSTGQGALTDTQYS. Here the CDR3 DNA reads TGTGCCAGTAGTACCGGACAGGGGGCGTTGACAGACACGCAGTATTCT.

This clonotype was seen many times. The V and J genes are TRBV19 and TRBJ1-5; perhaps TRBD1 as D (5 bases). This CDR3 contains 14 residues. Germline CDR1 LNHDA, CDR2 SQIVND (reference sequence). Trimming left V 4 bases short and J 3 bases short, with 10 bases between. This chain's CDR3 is CASSSGGTNQPQHF. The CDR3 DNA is TGTGCCAGTAGTAGCGGGGGTACCAATCAGCCCCAGCATTTT.